The 9 T cell receptor beta chains below were found in one sample sequenced in a study of OX40 agonist ivuxolimab in advanced cancers. The method behind the library was the immunoSEQ multiplex PCR assay. Sourced from immuneACCESS, this table was stored by TCRdb with only in-frame sequences that have V and J called. A share of the clones is absent; for the studies checked, an unresolved V gene accounts for under half, and the remainder has no known explanation. In this sample the table shows tens of thousands of clones, about 89% of which occur a single time. The top ten clonotypes cover under 20% of the sample. The material sequenced was CD4+ or CD8+ T cells sorted from blood, taken in a trial of the OX40 agonist ivuxolimab. These receptors all stem from an adult with an advanced solid tumor such as melanoma, head and neck, liver or kidney cancer.

This clone is a singleton in its sample. This sample also contains other DNA sequences that code for the same CDR3. The gene calls are TRBV28 and TRBJ1-5; D not certain. The CDR3 has 15 amino acids. Germline lookup yields CDR1 MDHEN and CDR2 SYDVKM. The ends were cut back, 1 base at V and 0 bases at J, with 7 bases in the middle. CDR3 sequence: CASSLLLNSNQPQHF. The CDR3 DNA reads as TGTGCCAGCAGTTTATTGCTGAATAGCAATCAGCCCCAGCATTTT.

The chain recombines TRBV2 with TRBJ2-3; 12 bases are a match to TRBD1. Germline-derived CDR1 and CDR2 are SNHLY and FYNNEI. CDR3 length: 15 amino acids. Trimming took 8 bases from V and 5 from J; bases not matched to a gene: 8. CDR3 coding DNA: TGTGCCAGCGCCCCCGGGACAGGGGGCAGAGATACGCAGTATTTT. Amino acid sequence: CASAPGTGGRDTQYF.

This clone was seen a handful of times. V gene TRBV5-4 combines with J gene TRBJ1-1; no firm D call. Trimming removed 3 bases from V and 3 bases from J, with 6 bases in between. Germline CDR1 is SGHNT and CDR2 is YYREEE (reference sequence). The CDR3 length is 12 residues. The CDR3 DNA follows: TGTGCCAGCAGCTACGCGGACACTGAAGCTTTCTTT. It is translated as CASSYADTEAFF.

The J gene is TRBJ2-3, the V gene TRBV6-5; D not certain. The CDR3 sequence is 15 residues long. The V gene's germline CDR1 is MNHEY and CDR2 SVGAGI. The V and J ends lost 6 bases and 0 bases respectively, with 13 bases between them. The CDR3 DNA is TGTGCCAGCAGCACCAAACACGAGAGCACAGATACGCAGTATTTT. It encodes CASSTKHESTDTQYF.

This sequence joins TRBV9 and TRBJ2-3; 7 bases map to TRBD2. Germline-derived CDR1 and CDR2 are SGDLS and YYNGEE. With 0 bases clipped from V and 5 bases from J, the junction kept 9 bases outside the gene matches. The CDR3 totals 16 residues. The CDR3 here is CASSVAGSGGGDTQYF. CDR3 nucleotide sequence: TGTGCCAGCAGCGTAGCTGGTAGCGGCGGGGGAGATACGCAGTATTTT.

The chain links TRBV9 to TRBJ1-5; perhaps TRBD1 as D (5 bases). The CDR3 totals 15 residues. Germline CDR1 is SGDLS and CDR2 is YYNGEE. Deletions cut 0 bases from V and 5 bases from J, with 12 bases between. CDR3 sequence reads: CASSVGGRADQPQHF. The CDR3 coding sequence is TGTGCCAGCAGCGTAGGGGGCAGGGCCGATCAGCCCCAGCATTTT.

The chain combines TRBV7-9 with TRBJ1-1; D is uncertain. The CDR3 is 12 amino acids. Trimming pared 4 bases from V and 3 bases from J, leaving 6 bases between. Looked up from germline, CDR1 is SEHNR and CDR2 is FQNEAQ (reference sequence). CDR3 DNA sequence: TGTGCCAGCAGCTCGACGCACACTGAAGCTTTCTTT. Its protein product is CASSSTHTEAFF.

The chain carries TRBV5-1 and TRBJ2-1; D uncertain. This CDR3 region has 15 residues. Germline V lookup: CDR1 SGHRS, CDR2 YFSETQ. Trimming removed 6 bases from V and 2 bases from J, with 15 bases in between. CDR3 amino acids: CASTPQEGPYNEQFF. The CDR3 nucleotides are TGCGCCAGCACCCCCCAGGAAGGACCCTACAATGAGCAGTTCTTC.

The V call is TRBV7-9, the J call TRBJ2-7; the D gene is possibly TRBD1 (6 bases). Germline lookup yields CDR1 SEHNR and CDR2 FQNEAQ (reference sequence). This CDR3 has 14 residues. V was trimmed by 5 bases and J by 3 bases, leaving 14 bases between them. As DNA, the CDR3 is TGTGCCAGCAGCGGGACATCCCTTTACTACGAGCAGTACTTC. It translates to CASSGTSLYYEQYF.